The 25 T cell receptor beta chains presented below share a single source sample, sequenced in a study of control samples from healthy donors and cancer patients. Sequencing was performed with immunoSEQ multiplex PCR; in TCRdb, only in-frame clones are kept and a portion is missing. The sample has under 450,000 clones, approximately 90% seen once. Sequencing was done on a sample of PBMCs. These receptors came from a man aged 35 to 55 with head and neck cancer.

The V gene is TRBV28, the J gene TRBJ2-7, with 11 positions matching TRBD2. CDR3 length: 16 amino acids. CDR1 is MDHEN, CDR2 SYDVKM, per germline. Germline trimming cut 5 bases from V and 9 bases from J; bases unmatched to any gene: 15. Here the CDR3 reads CASSPLGTSGAIWQYF. CDR3 bases: TGTGCCAGCAGTCCCTTGGGGACTAGCGGAGCCATCTGGCAGTACTTC.

This chain uses TRBV6-6 with TRBJ1-6; D remains unclear. Trimming took off 6 bases at V and 2 bases at J, with 11 bases between the two ends. Germline values: CDR1 MNHNY, CDR2 SVGAGI (reference sequence). This CDR3 contains 15 residues. CDR3 DNA: TGTGCCAGCAGGACTCGGGCTACCTATAATTCACCCCTCCACTTT. Amino acids: CASRTRATYNSPLHF.

The chain combines TRBV13 with TRBJ2-5, with D tentatively TRBD2 (6 bases). This CDR3 has 15 amino acids. V gave up 4 bases and J gave up 4 bases, with 16 bases separating them. CDR1 and CDR2 (germline): PRHDT, FYEKMQ (reference sequence). The CDR3 coding sequence is TGTGCCAGCAGCTCTCACGGGGGAGTTATAGAGACCCAGTACTTC. Translating it yields CASSSHGGVIETQYF.

The chain carries TRBV11-2 and TRBJ2-7; D might be TRBD2 (6 bases). From germline, CDR1 is SGHAT and CDR2 FQNNGV. This CDR3 region has 14 residues. Between the trimmed V and J ends, which lost 1 base and 6 bases, there was a span of 13 bases. The CDR3 loop is CASSLGPGVGEQYF. CDR3 nucleotide sequence: TGTGCCAGCAGCTTAGGGCCGGGGGTCGGCGAGCAGTACTTC.

This chain joins TRBV9 and TRBJ1-6, with 10 bases that match TRBD1. This CDR3 region has 14 residues. Trimming took 0 bases from V and 10 from J; bases not matched to a gene: 1. The germline CDR1 and CDR2 sequences are SGDLS and YYNGEE. The CDR3, as DNA: TGTGCCAGCAGCGTAGGGGACAGGGGATCACCCCTCCACTTT. Protein: CASSVGDRGSPLHF.

V usage is TRBV7-9 and J usage is TRBJ2-3; perhaps TRBD1 as D (6 bases). The CDR3 covers 13 residues. With 4 bases removed from V and 4 bases from J, the gap between germline ends came to 9 bases. Per germline, CDR1 SEHNR and CDR2 FQNEAQ (reference sequence). The CDR3 is CASSYGQPDTQYF. The CDR3 DNA sequence: TGTGCCAGCAGCTACGGACAGCCAGATACGCAGTATTTT.

This clone is a singleton in its sample. The rearrangement links TRBV5-1 to TRBJ2-3, with D unresolved. This CDR3 has 14 residues. The V gene's germline CDR1 is SGHRS and CDR2 YFSETQ. The V end was cut by 0 bases, the J end by 4 bases, with 9 bases between. The CDR3: CASSLVDRADTQYF. The CDR3 DNA sequence: TGCGCCAGCAGCTTGGTGGACCGTGCAGATACGCAGTATTTT.

The chain combines TRBV7-3 with TRBJ2-3; TRBD1 matches 7 bases. J lost 9 bases, V lost 5 bases, and 8 bases had no gene match. The V gene's germline CDR1 is SGHTA and CDR2 FQGTGA. This CDR3 region has 13 residues. CDR3: CASSQTGERTQYF. Written as DNA, the CDR3 is TGTGCCAGCAGCCAAACAGGGGAACGCACGCAGTATTTT.

This chain connects TRBV2 to TRBJ2-7, with a weak D call TRBD2 (5 bases). CDR3 size: 16 residues. Germline lookup yields CDR1 SNHLY and CDR2 FYNNEI. V gave up 3 bases and J gave up 2 bases, with 17 bases separating them. The CDR3 bases are TGTGCCAGCAGTGAGGAAGGCAGGAGGTTAACCTACGAGCAGTACTTC. Amino acid sequence: CASSEEGRRLTYEQYF.

J is TRBJ2-7 and V is TRBV25-1; 8 positions agree with TRBD1. The CDR3 is 15 amino acids. Trimming removed 3 bases from V and 3 bases from J; junction bases left unmatched: 7. The germline gives CDR1 MGHDK, CDR2 SYGVNS. CDR3 in amino acids: CASSDSGTGYYEQYF. Written as DNA, the CDR3 is TGTGCCAGCAGTGACTCCGGGACAGGTTACTACGAGCAGTACTTC.

The rearrangement joins TRBV27 to TRBJ1-1; 7 nucleotides align to TRBD1. Germline V lookup: CDR1 MNHEY, CDR2 SMNVEV (reference sequence). This CDR3 comprises 16 residues. Trimming cost V 3 bases and J 2 bases; bases outside gene matches: 9. The CDR3 DNA reads as TGTGCCAGCAGTTTTATCCCGGGACAGCCAAACACTGAAGCTTTCTTT. This translates into CASSFIPGQPNTEAFF.

About this clone: Other DNA sequences of this sample code for an identical CDR3. The chain carries TRBV11-2 and TRBJ1-1; D remains ambiguous. This CDR3 is 16 amino acids long. Looked up from germline, CDR1 is SGHAT and CDR2 is FQNNGV. V shed 1 base and J shed 0 bases, with 12 bases lying between them. DNA of the CDR3: TGTGCCAGCAGCTTAGTTTGGGGTCAGATGAACACTGAAGCTTTCTTT. Translation: CASSLVWGQMNTEAFF.

This chain joins TRBV10-2 and TRBJ2-2; perhaps TRBD1 as D (5 bases). CDR1 is WSHSY, CDR2 SAAADI, per germline. Between the trimmed V and J ends, which lost 0 bases and 7 bases, there was a span of 12 bases. The CDR3 sequence is 15 residues long. This CDR3 is CASSESPQGNGELFF. CDR3 bases: TGCGCCAGCAGTGAGTCGCCTCAGGGTAACGGGGAGCTGTTTTTT.

The V call is TRBV20-1, the J call TRBJ2-7, with 7 bases identical to TRBD2. Germline V gene sequence: CDR1 DFQATT, CDR2 SNEGSKA (reference sequence). This CDR3 region has 11 residues. The CDR3 sequence is CAGGSPYEQYF. CDR3 DNA: TGCGCCGGGGGGTCCCCCTACGAGCAGTACTTC.

This chain uses TRBV11-2 with TRBJ2-7; no definite D call. The CDR3 extends over 16 amino acids. Germline CDR1 reads SGHAT; CDR2 reads FQNNGV. The V gene lost 1 base and the J gene lost 2 bases, with 15 bases spanning the gap. The CDR3 sequence: CASSLVLKGFPYEQYF. CDR3 bases: TGTGCCAGCAGCTTAGTCTTAAAGGGTTTTCCCTACGAGCAGTACTTC. The variable domain in full, with the rest retrieved from reference TRBV11-2 and TRBJ2-7, is EAGVAQSPRYKIIEKRQSVAFWCNPISGHATLYWYQQILGQGPKLLIQFQNNGVVDDSQLPKDRFSAERLKGVDSTLKIQPAKLEDSAVYLCASSLVLKGFPYEQYFGPGTRLTVT.

V gene TRBV6-5 combines with J gene TRBJ2-5; D not resolved. The CDR3 sequence is 15 residues long. Trimming removed 4 bases from V and 0 bases from J, with 12 bases in between. Germline CDR1 and CDR2: MNHEY and SVGAGI. CDR3 sequence (DNA): TGTGCCAGCAGTTTATCAGGCGAGTACCAAGAGACCCAGTACTTC. Translated, it gives CASSLSGEYQETQYF.

This rearrangement joins TRBV29-1 to TRBJ2-2; TRBD2 is a possible D gene (6 bases). The germline V gene encodes CDR1 SQVTM and CDR2 ANQGSEA. CDR3 size: 15 residues. Trimming took off 4 bases at V and 4 bases at J, with 16 bases between the two ends. The CDR3 sequence is CSVVGTGSPTGELFF. The DNA of the CDR3 is TGCAGCGTTGTAGGAACCGGGAGTCCCACCGGGGAGCTGTTTTTT.

The CDR3 sequence: CASTPRRASDTGELFF. CDR3 bases: TGTGCCAGCACTCCGCGGCGGGCCAGCGACACCGGGGAGCTGTTTTTT. The chain links TRBV27 to TRBJ2-2; D perhaps matches TRBD2 (5 bases). V lost 7 bases and J lost 3, with 18 bases in between. The CDR3 runs 16 residues. Germline V gene lookup returns CDR1 MNHEY and CDR2 SMNVEV (reference sequence).

This clone showed up just a few times. The gene calls are TRBV18 and TRBJ2-1, with D tentatively TRBD2 (5 bases). This CDR3 has 13 residues. CDR1 and CDR2 (germline): KGHSH, LQKENI. The germline V and J ends were trimmed by 6 bases and 12 bases, with 18 bases remaining between them. CDR3 sequence reads: CASSGNSFAGQFF. The CDR3 DNA is TGTGCCAGCTCGGGTAACTCCTTCGCGGGGCAGTTCTTC. The full variable domain, its missing parts supplied by reference TRBV18 and TRBJ2-1, is NAGVMQNPRHLVRRRGQEARLRCSPMKGHSHVYWYRQLPEEGLKFMVYLQKENIIDESGMPKERFSAEFPKEGPSILRIQQVVRGDSAAYFCASSGNSFAGQFFGPGTRLTVL.

J is TRBJ1-2 and V is TRBV19; no reliable D call. Germline lookup yields CDR1 LNHDA and CDR2 SQIVND (reference sequence). Trimming stripped 3 bases from V and 0 bases from J, with 8 bases between. CDR3 length: 14 residues. The CDR3 nucleotides are TGTGCCAGTAGTATCGGCGGACCTAACTATGGCTACACCTTC. This codes for CASSIGGPNYGYTF.

This chain uses TRBV5-6 with TRBJ1-2; a weak D match, TRBD1 (6 bases). This CDR3 has 18 amino acids. CDR1 is SGHDT and CDR2 is YYEEEE in the germline V gene. Trimming pared 0 bases from V and 7 bases from J, leaving 25 bases between. CDR3 residues: CASSLAALGSRGTSGYTF. The CDR3 DNA follows: TGTGCCAGCAGCTTGGCCGCCCTGGGATCCAGGGGAACAAGTGGCTACACCTTC. Complete variable domain (other parts from reference TRBV5-6 and TRBJ1-2): DAGVTQSPTHLIKTRGQQVTLRCSPKSGHDTVSWYQQALGQGPQFIFQYYEEEERQRGNFPDRFSGHQFPNYSSELNVNALLLGDSALYLCASSLAALGSRGTSGYTFGSGTRLTVV.

This sequence joins TRBV6-1 and TRBJ1-1; D gene unclear. Looked up from germline, CDR1 is MNHNS and CDR2 is SASEGT. Between the trimmed V and J ends, which lost 0 bases and 4 bases, there was a span of 12 bases. The CDR3 sequence is 15 residues long. This chain's CDR3 is CASSEAWSTATEAFF. The CDR3 coding sequence is TGTGCCAGCAGTGAAGCGTGGAGTACGGCCACTGAAGCTTTCTTT.

This sequence joins TRBV19 and TRBJ2-7, with 8 positions matching TRBD1. Losses at the gene ends were 3 bases for V and 0 bases for J; bases not matched to a gene: 4. CDR3 length equals 15 residues. From germline, CDR1 is LNHDA and CDR2 SQIVND (reference sequence). As DNA, the CDR3 is TGTGCCAGTAGTATGACAGGGGACGCCTCCTACGAGCAGTACTTC. This sequence encodes CASSMTGDASYEQYF.

A note on this clone: The identical CDR3 is also encoded by other nucleotide sequences in the sample. The CDR3 bases are TGTGCCAGCAGCTTAGGACTATCCACAGATACGCAGTATTTT. Encoded protein: CASSLGLSTDTQYF. V usage is TRBV7-3 and J usage is TRBJ2-3; perhaps TRBD2 as D (6 bases). This CDR3 spans 14 amino acids. Germline CDR1 and CDR2: SGHTA and FQGTGA. V gave up 2 bases and J gave up 2 bases, with 8 bases separating them.

The chain joins TRBV6-5 to TRBJ2-1, with TRBD1 identical over 7 bases. This CDR3 region has 15 residues. CDR1 and CDR2 (germline): MNHEY, SVGAGI. The junction had 11 bases not matched to a gene; V was cut back by 3 bases and J by 9 bases. DNA of the CDR3: TGTGCCAGCAGTTATACGAAGGGGGCGATTGGTGAGCAGTTCTTC. Translated, it gives CASSYTKGAIGEQFF.